Listed below are T cell receptor beta chains from one sample, sequenced in a study. In TCRdb, the RT-PCR reads were re-called with MiXCR into one record per CDR3 protein. Here the sample spans about 680,000 distinct CDR3 sequences, 14% being singletons. The sample was memory CD4+ T cells from blood. The source is a female donor in good health, serving as a healthy control. Both conserved end residues are part of each CDR3. D genes are given only for firm matches. Clone size, where shown, is once, few, many, or a class for clones that have expanded.

j_gene,v_gene,d_gene,abundance,CDR3nt,CDR3aa
TRBJ2-7,TRBV5-6,-,many,TGTGCCAGCAGCTTGGCGATAACTTCAGGGGACGAGCAGTACTTC,CASSLAITSGDEQYF
TRBJ1-6,TRBV20-1,-,many,TGCAGTGCTAGAGATAGAAGAGGGGATACTAGCAATTCACCCCTCCACTTT,CSARDRRGDTSNSPLHF
TRBJ2-3,TRBV7-9,TRBD2,few,TGTGCCAGCAGCCGACCTAGCGGGAGTCCAAATACGCAGTATTTT,CASSRPSGSPNTQYF
TRBJ2-1,TRBV5-1,-,many,TGCGCCAGCAGCTTGGAGGACAGCGACTTAAATGAGCAGTTCTTC,CASSLEDSDLNEQFF
TRBJ2-3,TRBV6-2/TRBV6-3,TRBD1,few,TGTGCCAGCCTCACAGGGGCTAAGACAGATACGCAGTATTTT,CASLTGAKTDTQYF
TRBJ1-5,TRBV6-2/TRBV6-3,-,-,TGTGCCAGCAGTTGGAGACACAATCAGCCCCAGCATTTT,CASSWRHNQPQHF
TRBJ2-3,TRBV9,TRBD1,-,TGTGCCAGCAGCGTAGAAAGGGACAGGGCCACAGATACGCAGTATTTT,CASSVERDRATDTQYF
TRBJ1-2,TRBV20-1,-,few,TGCAGTGCTAGAGATGGTCGGGGCTACACCTTC,CSARDGRGYTF
TRBJ1-2,TRBV7-2,-,many,TGTGCCAGCAGCTTAGAATCGGGGAAATTCTATGGCTACACCTTC,CASSLESGKFYGYTF
TRBJ2-1,TRBV6-5,TRBD2,-,TGTGCCAGCAGCGGGAGTAAATATAGCGGGCCACTTTACAATGAGCAGTTCTTC,CASSGSKYSGPLYNEQFF
TRBJ1-2,TRBV27,TRBD1,once,TGTGCCAGCAGATTTGAGGAGACAGGGCTATACACCTTC,CASRFEETGLYTF
TRBJ2-5,TRBV3-1,-,-,TGTGCCAGCAGCACCTCCGGGTGGTCCGAGACCCAGTACTTC,CASSTSGWSETQYF
TRBJ2-6,TRBV28,-,-,TGTGCCAGCAGTTTCCTCGATAGCTCTGGGGCCAACGTCCTGACTTTC,CASSFLDSSGANVLTF
TRBJ2-5,TRBV6-5,-,-,TGTGCCAGCAGTTATTCACTAGAGCAAGAGACCCAGTACTTC,CASSYSLEQETQYF
TRBJ1-2,TRBV5-4,TRBD1,-,TGTGCCAGCAGCTTTACAGGGGTGGTCGGCTACACCTTC,CASSFTGVVGYTF
TRBJ2-5,TRBV14,-,-,TGTGCCAGCAGCCACGGCCGACAGGACGTCTGGGTAGAGACCCAGTACTTC,CASSHGRQDVWVETQYF
TRBJ1-1,TRBV5-1,-,-,TGCGCCAGCAGCTTGGCACGGACCGCTGAAGCTTTCTTT,CASSLARTAEAFF
TRBJ2-2,TRBV12-3/TRBV12-4,TRBD2,few,TGTGCCAGCAGGGGAGGACTAGCGGGCACCGGGGAGCTGTTTTTT,CASRGGLAGTGELFF
TRBJ2-2,TRBV15,TRBD1,few,TGTGCCACCAGCAGGGACAGGGGTGGGGAGCTGTTTTTT,CATSRDRGGELFF
TRBJ2-7,TRBV11-2,-,-,TGTGCCAGCAGCTTAGATGCATGGGTAGGGACCGCACTCTACGAGCAGTACTTC,CASSLDAWVGTALYEQYF
TRBJ2-1,TRBV2,TRBD1,-,TGTGCCAGCAGCCCGCTTACAGGGGGCGGCGAGCAGTTCTTC,CASSPLTGGGEQFF
TRBJ1-3,TRBV29-1,TRBD1,few,TGCAGCGTTGATACAGGGGGCTCTGGAAACACCATATATTTT,CSVDTGGSGNTIYF
TRBJ1-3,TRBV15,-,-,TGTGCCACCAGCGCCCTAGGACGGGGGAACTCTGGAAACACCATATATTTT,CATSALGRGNSGNTIYF
TRBJ2-3,TRBV20-1,TRBD2,-,TGCAGTGCTAGAGCTGGCGGGAGGGCCCAAGATACGCAGTATTTT,CSARAGGRAQDTQYF
TRBJ1-6,TRBV18,-,few,TGTGCCAGCTCACCGGGATCCGGGGCTTCACCCCTCCACTTT,CASSPGSGASPLHF
TRBJ2-2,TRBV5-1,TRBD1,few,TGCGCCAGCAGCCTGTCCGGGACAGGGATCCCCGGGGAGCTGTTTTTT,CASSLSGTGIPGELFF
TRBJ2-7,TRBV5-1,TRBD2,-,TGCGCCAGCAGCTTGGCCACCAGCGGGACGTTCTACGAGCAGTACTTC,CASSLATSGTFYEQYF
TRBJ2-5,TRBV29-1,-,many,TGCAGCGTTGCCTTGGGGGGCATCGGGGAGACCCAGTACTTC,CSVALGGIGETQYF
TRBJ1-5,TRBV20-1,-,-,TGCAGTGTTAGCCCGGGGCCGAGCAATCAGCCCCAGCATTTT,CSVSPGPSNQPQHF
TRBJ1-1,TRBV18,-,-,TGTGCCAGCTCACCTAATTACAGGGTTTCGGACACTGAAGCTTTCTTT,CASSPNYRVSDTEAFF
TRBJ1-5,TRBV11-2,-,-,TGTGCCAGCAGCTCAAGTCACCATCGGGGGAGCAATCAGCCCCAGCATTTT,CASSSSHHRGSNQPQHF
TRBJ1-5,TRBV6-1,-,many,TGTGCCAGCACAGCGGGAAATAGCAATCAGCCCCAGCATTTT,CASTAGNSNQPQHF
TRBJ1-1,TRBV2,-,few,TGTGCCAGCATTGGAGAGATCTGGGGCACTGAAGCTTTCTTT,CASIGEIWGTEAFF
TRBJ2-1,TRBV6-2/TRBV6-3,-,-,TGTGCCAGCAGTTACACCAGTGCGCAGGAGCAGTTCTTC,CASSYTSAQEQFF
TRBJ1-1,TRBV6-5,-,many,TGTGCCAGCAGTTCCGTTGGGGGGAGCACTGAAGCTTTCTTT,CASSSVGGSTEAFF
TRBJ2-1,TRBV5-1,TRBD1,-,TGCGCCAGCAGCTCCGGACAGGGGGTCTACAATGAGCAGTTCTTC,CASSSGQGVYNEQFF
TRBJ1-5,TRBV29-1,TRBD1,-,TGCAGCGTTGCGACAGGGGGCGTCGATCAGCCCCAGCATTTT,CSVATGGVDQPQHF
TRBJ1-1,TRBV7-2,-,many,TGTGCCAGCAGACACCCCCGGCCGGAAAGTGAAGCTTTCTTT,CASRHPRPESEAFF
TRBJ2-5,TRBV20-1,-,many,TGCAGTGCCCCCCCCTGGTCGGAGACCCAGTACTTC,CSAPPWSETQYF
TRBJ1-1,TRBV5-8,-,few,TGTGCCAGCAGCCCTGGACATCGAGACACTGAAGCTTTCTTT,CASSPGHRDTEAFF
TRBJ1-4,TRBV6-5,-,-,TGTGCCAGCAGCGAGGACACCGGGCCGGGTGGGGAAAAACTGTTTTTT,CASSEDTGPGGEKLFF
TRBJ2-5,TRBV6-2/TRBV6-3,-,-,TGTGCCAGCAGTTCTGGCTTCATGGCTCAAGAGACCCAGTACTTC,CASSSGFMAQETQYF
TRBJ2-4,TRBV6-2/TRBV6-3,TRBD2,few,TGTGCCAGCAGGCGGGGGGGAGACATTCAGTACTTC,CASRRGGDIQYF
TRBJ1-5,TRBV20-1,TRBD1,-,TGCAGTGCTAGAGCCCCTGGGACAGGGGGGCCCCCTCTTAATCAGCCCCAGCATTTT,CSARAPGTGGPPLNQPQHF
TRBJ2-6,TRBV30,TRBD1,many,TGTGCCTGGAGCAAGGGGACAGCTGGGGCCAACGTCCTGACTTTC,CAWSKGTAGANVLTF
TRBJ1-3,TRBV20-1,-,-,TGCAGTGCTTCCCGGGCTGGAAACACCATATATTTT,CSASRAGNTIYF
TRBJ2-2,TRBV27,-,-,TGTGCCAGCAGTAAGGGGTCGGGCACCGGGGAGCTGTTTTTT,CASSKGSGTGELFF
TRBJ2-2,TRBV18,-,-,TGTGCCAGCTCAGCTCGGGAGCCGGGGAGTACCGGGGAGCTGTTTTTT,CASSAREPGSTGELFF
TRBJ2-1,TRBV7-2,TRBD2,-,TGTGCCGACAGCTTACTAGCGGGGGGTCTTTACAATGAGCAGTTCTTC,CADSLLAGGLYNEQFF
TRBJ2-5,TRBV5-5,TRBD1,many,TGTGCCAGCAGCACAGCCGGGACAGGATTGGAGACCCAGTACTTC,CASSTAGTGLETQYF
TRBJ2-7,TRBV5-1,TRBD2,few,TGCGCCAGCAGCCCTTCCTTGGCGGGGGGACTCTACGAGCAGTACTTC,CASSPSLAGGLYEQYF
TRBJ2-5,TRBV27,-,-,TGTGCCAGCAGTTTATTATCTCAGGGATCGGAGACCCAGTACTTC,CASSLLSQGSETQYF
TRBJ1-1,TRBV29-1,-,many,TGCAGCGTTGTTCGGGGCCGCACTGAAGCTTTCTTT,CSVVRGRTEAFF
TRBJ1-2,TRBV9,-,few,TGTGCCAGCAGCGCCAGATCCCTCGCAGACGGCTATGGCTACACCTTC,CASSARSLADGYGYTF
TRBJ2-7,TRBV12-3/TRBV12-4,-,many,TGTGCCAGCAGTTTCCAGGGCCCCTACGAGCAGTACTTC,CASSFQGPYEQYF
TRBJ2-7,TRBV5-4,TRBD1,few,TGTGCCAGCAGCCCCCCCGGACAGGGGGCCCACGAGCAGTACTTC,CASSPPGQGAHEQYF
TRBJ1-2,TRBV20-1,-,few,TGCAGTGCTAGAGAGGTCCTAGGTGGCTACACCTTC,CSAREVLGGYTF